This T cell receptor beta chain was identified in a study of blood T cell repertoires in COVID-19. Study-wide context: Some COVID-19 samples were acute and others convalescent; all came from the United States, Italy and Spain. In each case, the material was cDNA or gDNA derived from T cells, B-cell-depleted T cells, or PBMCs.

In the study's own analysis: Counts of nucleated cells, estimated from reference gene primer amplification, were obtained. Profiled with immunoSEQ multiplex PCR; TCRdb holds only in-frame clones, not every one. V and J calls plus clone size are reproduced from that table; the DNA served to infer D and trimming. Among roughly 250,000 clones, around 90% were seen once, and the ten largest hold approximately 7.5%. The CDR3 sequence is 15 residues long. Trimming shortened V by 3 bases and J by 1 base, and 12 bases separated the two germline ends. Per the germline V gene, CDR1 is SGHTA and CDR2 is FQGNSA.

The clonotype originates from a man between 60 and 75 years old who had recovered from COVID-19. This chain uses TRBV7-2 with TRBJ1-1; D is perhaps TRBD1 (6 bases). Sequenced material: peripheral blood. The CDR3 DNA follows: TGTGCCAGCAGCTTGACGGGGGGCGCGAACACTGAAGCTTTCTTT. Translated, it gives CASSLTGGANTEAFF.